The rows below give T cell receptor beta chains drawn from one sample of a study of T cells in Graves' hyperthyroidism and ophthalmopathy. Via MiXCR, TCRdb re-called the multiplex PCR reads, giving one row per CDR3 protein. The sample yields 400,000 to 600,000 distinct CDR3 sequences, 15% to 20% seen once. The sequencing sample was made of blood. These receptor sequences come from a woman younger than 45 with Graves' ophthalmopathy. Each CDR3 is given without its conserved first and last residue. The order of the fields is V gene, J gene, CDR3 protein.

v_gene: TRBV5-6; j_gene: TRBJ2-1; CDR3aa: ASSPVAGNEQF
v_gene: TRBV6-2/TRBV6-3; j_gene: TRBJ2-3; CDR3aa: ASSPGGESFQDTQY
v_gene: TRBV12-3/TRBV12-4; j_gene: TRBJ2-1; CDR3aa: ASSFRELLEQF
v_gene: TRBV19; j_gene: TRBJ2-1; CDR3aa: ASSGFPQINEQF
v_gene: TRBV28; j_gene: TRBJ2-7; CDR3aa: ASRTGGAYEQY
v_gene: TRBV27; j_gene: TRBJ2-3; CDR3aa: ASRSSGRVTDTQY
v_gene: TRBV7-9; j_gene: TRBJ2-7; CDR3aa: ASSPGEGYEQY
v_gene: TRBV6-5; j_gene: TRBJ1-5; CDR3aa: ASSYSISGDQPQH
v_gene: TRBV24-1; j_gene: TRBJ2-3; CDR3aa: ATSDDGTSGRVTDTQY
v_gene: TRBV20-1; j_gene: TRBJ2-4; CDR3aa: SASGKGKNIQY
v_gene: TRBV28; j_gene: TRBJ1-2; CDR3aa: ASQRQFNYGYT
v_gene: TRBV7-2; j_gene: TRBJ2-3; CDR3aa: ASSPTESGSDTQY
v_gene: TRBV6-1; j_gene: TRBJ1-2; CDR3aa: ASTRDPARNYGYT
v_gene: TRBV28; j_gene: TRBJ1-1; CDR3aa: ASSSLTANTEAF
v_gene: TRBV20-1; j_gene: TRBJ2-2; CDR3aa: SASRSGGELF
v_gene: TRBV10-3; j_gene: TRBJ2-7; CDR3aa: AISELTGPSYEQY
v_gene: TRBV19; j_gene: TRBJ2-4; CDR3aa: ASSQVSQNIQY
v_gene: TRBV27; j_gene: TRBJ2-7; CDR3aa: ASSSPSGNFYEQY
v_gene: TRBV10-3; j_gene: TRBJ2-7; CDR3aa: AIAQGTAYEQY
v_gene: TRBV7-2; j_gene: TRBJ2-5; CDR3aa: ASSLARSEETQY
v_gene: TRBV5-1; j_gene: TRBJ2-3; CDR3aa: ASNALGGRPDTQY
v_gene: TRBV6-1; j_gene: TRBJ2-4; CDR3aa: ASRDLRPAKNIQY
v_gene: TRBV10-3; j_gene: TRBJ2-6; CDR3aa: AISDWGRTDRSGANVLT
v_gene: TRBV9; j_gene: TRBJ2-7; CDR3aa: ASSSGSIYEQY
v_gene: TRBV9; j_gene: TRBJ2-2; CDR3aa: ASSGLSEPGELF
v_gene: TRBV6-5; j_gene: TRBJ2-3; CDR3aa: ASSYTAGRPDTQY